The rows below give T cell receptor beta chains drawn from one sample of a study of PD-1 blockade in classical Hodgkin lymphoma. The repertoire was sequenced with immunoSEQ multiplex PCR; TCRdb's copy has only in-frame clones and lacks some. Seen here are 25,000 to 30,000 clones, over 75% observed once, and the top ten hold 18%. Sequenced material: peripheral blood mononuclear cells (PBMCs), taken before the fourth cycle of nivolumab. All receptors come from a human donor with classical Hodgkin lymphoma. Each CDR3 is given with its conserved first and last residue. A D gene is named only where the DNA matches it firmly. Clone size is stated in some rows and not others, as once, few, many or a class when expanded.

j_gene,abundance,v_gene,d_gene,CDR3aa,CDR3nt
TRBJ2-7,-,TRBV5-1,TRBD1,CASSAGTGDEQYF,TGCGCCAGCAGCGCGGGGACAGGGGATGAGCAGTACTTC
TRBJ1-4,few,TRBV6-1,-,CASSEGDKGLFF,TGTGCCAGCAGTGAAGGGGATAAGGGACTGTTTTTT
TRBJ2-7,-,TRBV7-8,-,CASSLGSVSYEQYF,TGTGCCAGCAGCTTAGGGTCAGTTTCCTACGAGCAGTACTTC
TRBJ1-1,-,TRBV7-2,-,CASGPAYGNTEAFF,TGTGCCAGCGGCCCAGCTTACGGGAACACTGAAGCTTTCTTT
TRBJ2-1,-,TRBV19,-,CASSIVRDGHNEQFF,TGTGCCAGTAGTATAGTAAGGGACGGACACAATGAGCAGTTCTTC
TRBJ1-1,-,TRBV21-1,-,CASSKGQGISRAFF,TGTGCCAGCAGCAAGGGACAGGGGATCTCTCGAGCTTTCTTT
TRBJ1-1,-,TRBV4-1,-,CAGSAIRGTEAFF,TGCGCCGGCAGTGCGATAAGGGGGACTGAAGCTTTCTTT
TRBJ1-1,-,TRBV27,-,CASSTGFYTEAFF,TGTGCCAGCAGTACAGGATTCTACACTGAAGCTTTCTTT
TRBJ1-2,-,TRBV6-1,-,CASSEGQIYGYTF,TGTGCCAGCAGTGAAGGACAGATCTATGGCTACACCTTC
TRBJ2-5,few,TRBV2,TRBD1,CASSDGQGVETQYF,TGTGCCAGCAGTGACGGACAGGGTGTAGAGACCCAGTACTTC
TRBJ2-7,-,TRBV15,-,CATSRDVLGGYEQYF,TGTGCCACCAGCAGAGATGTTCTGGGCGGCTACGAGCAGTACTTC
TRBJ1-2,-,TRBV30,-,CAWSPLRDRINHGYTF,TGTGCCTGGAGTCCCCTTCGGGACCGTATTAATCATGGCTACACCTTC
TRBJ1-1,-,TRBV6-1,TRBD1,CASSHLDRENTEAFF,TGTGCCAGCAGTCACTTAGACAGGGAGAACACTGAAGCTTTCTTT
TRBJ1-3,few,TRBV30,-,CAWTNPHRANTIYF,TGTGCCTGGACTAACCCCCACAGGGCGAACACCATATATTTT
TRBJ2-5,-,TRBV2,-,CASSETAQETQYF,TGTGCCAGCAGTGAAACGGCGCAAGAGACCCAGTACTTC
TRBJ2-7,once,TRBV15,-,CATSRDEGMAYEQYF,TGTGCCACCAGCAGAGACGAGGGCATGGCCTACGAGCAGTACTTC
TRBJ2-7,-,TRBV11-3,-,CASSSVGGYEQYF,TGTGCCAGCAGCAGCGTCGGGGGCTACGAGCAGTACTTC
TRBJ2-5,-,TRBV18,-,CASCTGRQETQYF,TGTGCCAGCTGCACCGGGAGACAAGAGACCCAGTACTTC
TRBJ2-7,-,TRBV27,-,CATGGPDNYEQYF,TGTGCCACCGGGGGTCCCGACAACTACGAGCAGTACTTC
TRBJ2-7,-,TRBV6-1,-,CASKSYREGAYEQYF,TGTGCCAGTAAATCGTACAGGGAGGGCGCCTACGAGCAGTACTTC
TRBJ1-2,-,TRBV7-2,TRBD1,CASSLVGTGGMYGYTF,TGTGCCAGCAGCTTAGTGGGGACAGGGGGCATGTATGGCTACACCTTC
TRBJ2-1,-,TRBV6-6,TRBD2,CASRFERGTYNEQFF,TGTGCCAGCAGATTCGAGCGGGGAACCTACAATGAGCAGTTCTTC
TRBJ2-2,-,TRBV10-3,-,CAISAVTERTGELFF,TGTGCCATCAGTGCGGTGACAGAACGCACCGGGGAGCTGTTTTTT
TRBJ1-6,-,TRBV14,TRBD1,CASSQGQGFPSPLHF,TGTGCCAGCAGCCAAGGACAGGGGTTCCCTTCACCCCTCCACTTT
TRBJ2-3,once,TRBV6-4,TRBD1,CASSDSTGQGTDTQYF,TGTGCCAGCAGTGACTCGACAGGACAGGGCACAGATACGCAGTATTTT
TRBJ1-5,-,TRBV6-5,TRBD1,CASSDDRGQPQHF,TGTGCCAGCAGTGACGACAGGGGGCAGCCCCAGCATTTT
TRBJ2-5,-,TRBV19,-,CASSMGVVETQYF,TGTGCCAGTAGTATGGGGGTGGTGGAGACCCAGTACTTC
TRBJ2-1,-,TRBV10-3,TRBD1,CAIRGQGSYNEQFF,TGTGCCATCAGGGGACAGGGCTCCTACAATGAGCAGTTCTTC
TRBJ2-3,-,TRBV7-9,-,CASSDGTDTQYF,TGTGCCAGCAGCGATGGCACAGATACGCAGTATTTT
TRBJ1-2,few,TRBV7-8,-,CASSSYRDGYTF,TGTGCCAGCAGCTCCTACAGGGATGGCTACACCTTC
TRBJ1-5,-,TRBV27,TRBD1,CASRKGQGNQPQHF,TGTGCCAGCAGAAAAGGACAGGGGAATCAGCCCCAGCATTTT
TRBJ1-3,-,TRBV10-3,-,CAITEGAGSTIYF,TGTGCCATCACCGAGGGAGCTGGAAGCACCATATATTTT
TRBJ1-5,-,TRBV28,-,CASSFSSGATRPQHF,TGTGCCAGCAGTTTCTCTTCCGGCGCTACGCGGCCCCAGCATTTT
TRBJ1-4,-,TRBV7-9,-,CASSHDGGGREKLFF,TGTGCCAGCAGCCACGATGGCGGAGGGAGAGAAAAACTGTTTTTT
TRBJ2-3,-,TRBV5-4,-,CASGPPRAEKDTQYF,TGTGCCAGCGGACCGCCCCGCGCAGAAAAAGATACGCAGTATTTT
TRBJ2-3,-,TRBV2,-,CARRDLTDTQYF,TGTGCCAGGCGGGACCTCACAGATACGCAGTATTTT
TRBJ2-5,-,TRBV9,-,CASSVAGEETQYF,TGTGCCAGCAGCGTAGCGGGGGAAGAGACCCAGTACTTC
TRBJ2-1,-,TRBV5-4,TRBD2,CASSLVGGFNEQFF,TGTGCCAGCAGCTTGGTCGGGGGGTTCAATGAGCAGTTCTTC
TRBJ1-5,-,TRBV28,-,CASSLSPGWDNQPQHF,TGTGCCAGCAGTTTGTCCCCGGGTTGGGACAATCAGCCCCAGCATTTT
TRBJ2-2,-,TRBV6-1,-,CASSGGAGTGELFF,TGTGCCAGCAGTGGGGGCGCGGGCACCGGGGAGCTGTTTTTT
TRBJ2-3,-,TRBV9,-,CASSVVGGPWSTDTQYF,TGTGCCAGCAGCGTAGTGGGGGGGCCTTGGAGCACAGATACGCAGTATTTT
TRBJ2-3,-,TRBV4-3,TRBD2,CASSLTERGFTDTQYF,TGCGCCAGCAGCCTAACAGAGCGGGGGTTCACAGATACGCAGTATTTT
TRBJ2-4,-,TRBV18,-,CASHEGAKNIQYF,TGTGCCAGCCACGAGGGGGCCAAAAACATTCAGTACTTC
TRBJ1-2,-,TRBV18,TRBD1,CASSSGTANYGYTF,TGTGCCAGCTCATCCGGGACAGCCAACTATGGCTACACCTTC
TRBJ2-2,-,TRBV2,TRBD2,CATGGAGTNTGELFF,TGTGCCACCGGGGGGGCAGGGACGAACACCGGGGAGCTGTTTTTT
TRBJ1-2,-,TRBV5-1,TRBD1,CASSEMTGNYGYTF,TGCGCCAGCAGTGAAATGACAGGGAACTATGGCTACACCTTC
TRBJ2-7,-,TRBV7-9,-,CASSPTGEQYF,TGTGCCAGCAGCCCCACGGGGGAGCAGTACTTC
TRBJ2-7,-,TRBV19,-,CASSTRLPFNEQYF,TGTGCCAGTAGTACGCGACTCCCTTTTAACGAGCAGTACTTC
TRBJ2-1,-,TRBV4-3,-,CASSEGRGAYNEQFF,TGCGCCAGCAGCGAGGGGAGGGGGGCTTACAATGAGCAGTTCTTC
TRBJ2-7,-,TRBV5-1,-,CASSSPAAYEQYF,TGCGCCAGCAGCAGCCCAGCGGCCTACGAGCAGTACTTC
TRBJ2-7,once,TRBV9,-,CASSVGGLLAAYEQYF,TGTGCCAGCAGCGTAGGGGGGCTTCTTGCTGCCTACGAGCAGTACTTC
TRBJ1-4,-,TRBV30,TRBD1,CAWSVGRGLIEKLFF,TGTGCCTGGAGTGTAGGCAGGGGGCTAATTGAAAAACTGTTTTTT
TRBJ2-5,-,TRBV9,TRBD2,CASSALAGPETQYF,TGTGCCAGCAGCGCCCTAGCGGGGCCCGAGACCCAGTACTTC
TRBJ1-1,-,TRBV5-1,TRBD1,CASSLAGQGNTEAFF,TGCGCCAGCAGCTTGGCCGGACAGGGGAACACTGAAGCTTTCTTT
TRBJ1-3,-,TRBV5-4,-,CASSFKGAGNTIYF,TGTGCCAGCAGCTTTAAGGGGGCTGGAAACACCATATATTTT
TRBJ2-3,-,TRBV9,-,CASSVVPGKTQYF,TGTGCCAGCAGCGTAGTACCAGGGAAGACGCAGTATTTT
TRBJ1-2,-,TRBV7-2,TRBD1,CASSLTGQACTF,TGTGCCAGCAGCTTGACAGGGCAGGCTTGTACCTTC
TRBJ2-7,-,TRBV28,-,CASSLVGGYYEQYF,TGTGCCAGCAGTTTAGTCGGGGGTTACTACGAGCAGTACTTC
TRBJ2-7,-,TRBV5-4,-,CASSLEMDEQYF,TGTGCCAGCAGCTTGGAAATGGACGAGCAGTACTTC